The 26 T cell receptor beta chains below were found in one sample sequenced in a study of CD8+CD57+ T cells in acquired aplastic anemia. For CDR3 and TCR beta VDJ profiling, genomic DNA was the template used. Each CDR3 protein is one row after TCRdb ran MiXCR on the reads. The profile shows about 190,000 distinct CDR3 sequences, roughly half of them singletons. Sequenced: sorted CD4+, CD8+, or CD8+CD57+ T cells (not recorded which) from PBMCs. These receptors came from a human donor in good health, serving as a control.

Notes on this clonotype: A much larger clone lies one base from this, so it may be a read error. The genes are TRBV12-3 or TRBV12-4 and TRBJ2-2; 10 bases map to TRBD2. V dropped 9 bases and J dropped 0; count of bases not matched to a gene: 4. The CDR3 totals 15 residues. The CDR3 here is CARLAGASNTGELFF. The CDR3 region has the DNA TGTGCCAGGCTAGCGGGGGCCTCGAACACCGGGGAGCTGTTTTTT.

Turning to this clonotype: The conserved final phenylalanine or tryptophan is absent from the CDR3, which likely points to a read error. The rearrangement links TRBV10-2 to TRBJ1-1; 8 nucleotides agree with TRBD1. The CDR3 runs 13 residues. The ends lost 8 bases at V and 3 bases at J; junction bases unmatched: 5. Germline V lookup: CDR1 WSHSY, CDR2 SAAADI. CDR3 sequence: CASSRQGHTEAFL. CDR3 in DNA: TGCGCCAGCTCTCGACAGGGGCACACTGAAGCTTTCCTT.

The rearrangement joins TRBV6-6 to TRBJ2-2; 8 bases are a match to TRBD2. The CDR3 has 17 residues. Trimming took 0 bases from V and 6 from J; bases not matched to a gene: 9. Germline V lookup: CDR1 MNHNY, CDR2 SVGAGI (reference sequence). CDR3 sequence (DNA): TGTGCCAGCAGTTACTCACCGGGACTAGGGGCGGCCGGGGAGCTGTTTTTT. This encodes CASSYSPGLGAAGELFF.

This clonotype has at least ten counts. The V and J genes are TRBV20-1 and TRBJ2-5; tentatively, D is TRBD2 (7 bases). Germline CDR1 DFQATT, CDR2 SNEGSKA (reference sequence). V gave up 1 base and J gave up 4 bases, with 13 bases separating them. The CDR3 length is 14 residues. CDR3 loop: CSARVGGPTETQYF. CDR3 sequence (DNA): TGCAGTGCTAGAGTGGGGGGGCCTACAGAGACCCAGTACTTC.

The chain carries TRBV20-1 and TRBJ2-7; TRBD1 aligns across 7 bases. The germline V gene encodes CDR1 DFQATT and CDR2 SNEGSKA (reference sequence). The V and J ends lost 4 bases and 3 bases, in that order; junction bases with no gene match: 12. CDR3 size: 15 residues. CDR3 residues: CSAIPPDRVSYEQYF. The CDR3 DNA follows: TGCAGTGCTATCCCGCCAGACAGGGTCAGCTACGAGCAGTACTTC.

This clonotype was found many times. This rearrangement joins TRBV9 to TRBJ2-3, with TRBD2 matching 7 bases. V dropped 0 bases and J dropped 1; count of bases not matched to a gene: 2. CDR1 is SGDLS, CDR2 YYNGEE, per germline. The CDR3 consists of 15 residues. The chain's CDR3 is CASSVGLAGTDTQYF. The CDR3 DNA is TGTGCCAGCAGCGTAGGCCTAGCGGGCACAGATACGCAGTATTTT.

The rearrangement joins TRBV19 to TRBJ1-2, with a tentative D call TRBD1 (6 bases). The germline V gene encodes CDR1 LNHDA and CDR2 SQIVND (reference sequence). The CDR3 contains 13 residues. V was cut by 6 bases and J by 7 bases, with 15 bases left in between. DNA for the CDR3: TGTGCCAGTAGGCCAACAGGGCGTTCTGGCTACACCTTC. Protein product: CASRPTGRSGYTF.

As for this clonotype: The CDR3 does not close with the conserved phenylalanine or tryptophan, likely indicating a read error. V gene TRBV24-1 combines with J gene TRBJ2-1; 9 nucleotides line up with TRBD1. This CDR3 is built from 16 residues. The germline V gene has CDR1 KGHDR and CDR2 SFDVKD. The CDR3 region has the DNA TGTACCACCAGTGACCGCGGGACAGGGTTCGACAATGAGCAGTTCTCC. Its protein product is CTTSDRGTGFDNEQFS.

This clonotype was picked up many times. A read error may account for a junction end that differs from germline. The chain combines TRBV7-7 with TRBJ2-1, with 10 nucleotides matching TRBD1. The CDR3 has 16 residues. CDR1 and CDR2 (germline): SSHAT, FNYEAQ (reference sequence). This chain's CDR3 is CASSLVTGGSGNEQFF. In DNA, the CDR3 is TGTGCTAGCAGCTTAGTGACAGGGGGCTCTGGCAATGAGCAGTTCTTC. Drawing the rest from reference TRBV7-7 and TRBJ2-1, the complete variable domain is GAGVSQSPRYKVTKRGQDVTLRCDPISSHATLYWYQQALGQGPEFLTYFNYEAQPDKSGLPSDRFSAERPEGSISTLTIQRTEQRDSAMYRCASSLVTGGSGNEQFFGPGTRLTVL.

The V gene is TRBV7-9, the J gene TRBJ2-1; TRBD2 is a possible D gene (5 bases). V dropped 2 bases and J dropped 6 bases, with 11 bases sitting between them. This CDR3 region has 14 residues. CDR1 is SEHNR, CDR2 FQNEAQ, per germline (reference sequence). CDR3 amino acids: CASSLYASGNEQFF. CDR3 in DNA: TGTGCCAGCAGCTTATATGCGAGCGGCAATGAGCAGTTCTTC.

The V gene is TRBV25-1, the J gene TRBJ2-3; 9 nucleotides agree with TRBD2. Trimming at V came to 6 bases and at J to 3 bases, leaving 10 bases not matched to a gene. The CDR3 is 16 amino acids. CDR1 and CDR2 (germline): MGHDK, SYGVNS. CDR3 coding DNA: TGTGCCAGCAGGGCCGATAGCGGGAGAGGGACAGATACGCAGTATTTT. Its translation: CASRADSGRGTDTQYF.

The chain combines TRBV7-9 with TRBJ1-5; 8 bases map to TRBD1. V dropped 5 bases and J dropped 14; count of bases not matched to a gene: 11. This CDR3 comprises 13 residues. Germline CDR1 is SEHNR and CDR2 is FQNEAQ (reference sequence). The CDR3 DNA sequence: TGTGCCAGCAGCCTCGGGACAGGAGTCTACGAGCATTTT. It is translated as CASSLGTGVYEHF.

This clonotype was seen ten or more times. The chain employs TRBV20-1 and TRBJ1-2; TRBD1 matches at 7 bases. Per germline, CDR1 DFQATT and CDR2 SNEGSKA (reference sequence). The CDR3 is made up of 12 amino acids. Unmatched junction bases numbered 5, after V lost 6 bases and J lost 4 bases. CDR3 nucleotide sequence: TGCAGTGCGCGACAGGGTGGCTATGGCTACACCTTC. Residues: CSARQGGYGYTF.

V is TRBV6-1 and J is TRBJ2-2, with 11 bases aligning to TRBD1. Per germline, CDR1 MNHNS and CDR2 SASEGT. Trimming cost V 2 bases and J 6 bases; bases outside gene matches: 8. The CDR3 sequence is 17 residues long. As DNA, the CDR3 is TGTGCCAGCAGTGAATCTCTGTTGGGACAGGGGGCCGGGGAGCTGTTTTTT. Residues: CASSESLLGQGAGELFF.

The V call is TRBV7-9, the J call TRBJ2-7; D may be TRBD1 or TRBD2 (7 bases each). This CDR3 is built from 13 residues. In germline, CDR1 is SEHNR, CDR2 FQNEAQ (reference sequence). Trimming pared 5 bases from V and 6 bases from J, leaving 14 bases between. CDR3 bases: TGTGCCAGCAGCCCCAGGGGGGGCTCCGAGCAGTACTTC. Translated: CASSPRGGSEQYF.

The chain uses TRBV2 and TRBJ2-7, with D possibly being TRBD1 or TRBD2 (6 bases each). The V gene lost 4 bases and the J gene lost 1 base, with 14 bases spanning the gap. CDR3 size: 15 residues. CDR1 is SNHLY, CDR2 FYNNEI, per germline. As DNA, the CDR3 is TGTGCCAGCAGTGGGTGGGGGGACAAATCCTACGAGCAGTACTTC. It yields the protein CASSGWGDKSYEQYF. Together with reference TRBV2 and TRBJ2-7, the CDR3 gives the full variable domain: EPEVTQTPSHQVTQMGQEVILRCVPISNHLYFYWYRQILGQKVEFLVSFYNNEISEKSEIFDDQFSVERPDGSNFTLKIRSTKLEDSAMYFCASSGWGDKSYEQYFGPGTRLTVT.

This clonotype has a count of ten or more. The rearrangement joins TRBV5-6 to TRBJ1-1, with TRBD1 as a possible D gene (6 bases). Germline V CDR1 and CDR2: SGHDT, YYEEEE. The CDR3 length is 14 residues. Deletions cut 4 bases from V and 4 bases from J, with 14 bases between. CDR3 in DNA: TGTGCCAGCAGCCCACGGACAGTTCGCACTGAAGCTTTCTTT. Its translation is CASSPRTVRTEAFF.

This rearrangement joins TRBV20-1 to TRBJ1-5, with D maybe TRBD1 (6 bases). Germline values: CDR1 DFQATT, CDR2 SNEGSKA (reference sequence). The length of the CDR3 is 13 residues. Trimming cost V 4 bases and J 4 bases, with 11 bases left between them. DNA for the CDR3: TGCAGTGCTACGGACAGCTATAATCAGCCCCAGCATTTT. It specifies CSATDSYNQPQHF.

There are many counts of this clonotype. This sequence joins TRBV2 and TRBJ1-4, with 7 positions matching TRBD1. The CDR3 has 13 amino acids. Germline CDR1 is SNHLY and CDR2 is FYNNEI. Germline trimming cut 4 bases from V and 10 bases from J; bases unmatched to any gene: 6. In nucleotides, the CDR3 is TGTGCCAGCAGTGTTGGGGCAGGGGGAAAACTGTTTTTT. Amino acid sequence: CASSVGAGGKLFF.

V usage is TRBV29-1 and J usage is TRBJ2-5; D remains unclear. Germline loops: CDR1 SQVTM, CDR2 ANQGSEA. CDR3 length: 12 amino acids. The CDR3 nucleotides read TGCTCCACTTGGGCAGACCAAGAGACCCAGTACTTC. Translating gives CSTWADQETQYF.

The rearrangement joins TRBV24-1 to TRBJ1-4; D call uncertain. The germline gives CDR1 KGHDR, CDR2 SFDVKD. V lost 3 bases, J lost 8 bases, and 15 bases lay in between. The CDR3 is 15 residues long. CDR3 protein: CATSDPRSRREKLFF. The CDR3 DNA is TGTGCCACCAGTGATCCCAGGTCGAGGCGGGAAAAACTGTTTTTT.

This clonotype came up many times. The chain has TRBV6-2 or TRBV6-3 and TRBJ2-7; 8 bases are a match to TRBD2. CDR1 and CDR2 (germline): MNHEY, SVGEGT. The junction had 5 bases not matched to a gene; V was cut back by 2 bases and J by 5 bases. The CDR3 runs 14 residues. The DNA for the CDR3 is TGTGCCAGCAGTTACCCGGGACTAGTCCACGAGCAGTACTTC. It translates to CASSYPGLVHEQYF.

This clonotype was seen a single time. V usage is TRBV29-1 and J usage is TRBJ2-3; either TRBD1 or TRBD2 may fit D (5 bases each). CDR3 length: 14 amino acids. V shed 7 bases and J shed 0 bases, with 14 bases lying between them. Per the germline V gene, CDR1 is SQVTM and CDR2 is ANQGSEA. CDR3 region: CSGTTRDSTDTQYF. The DNA for the CDR3 is TGCAGCGGGACGACCCGGGACAGCACAGATACGCAGTATTTT.

The chain has TRBV20-1 and TRBJ1-3; 8 bases are shared with TRBD1. Germline values: CDR1 DFQATT, CDR2 SNEGSKA (reference sequence). With 1 base clipped from V and 6 bases from J, the junction kept 2 bases outside the gene matches. CDR3 length: 13 amino acids. The chain's CDR3 is CSARATGVNTIYF. In DNA, the CDR3 is TGCAGTGCTAGAGCGACAGGGGTAAACACCATATATTTT.

This clonotype has more than one count but fewer than ten. This chain uses TRBV24-1 with TRBJ2-3; D might be TRBD2 (5 bases). Deletions cut 6 bases from V and 0 bases from J, with 12 bases between. The CDR3 extends over 15 amino acids. Germline-derived CDR1 and CDR2 are KGHDR and SFDVKD. CDR3: CATSRRGSSTDTQYF. The CDR3 coding sequence is TGTGCCACCAGTAGGAGAGGGAGTAGCACAGATACGCAGTATTTT.

The V and J genes are TRBV10-2 and TRBJ2-7; 11 bases match TRBD1. In germline, CDR1 is WSHSY, CDR2 SAAADI. Losses at the gene ends were 7 bases for V and 0 bases for J; bases not matched to a gene: 14. The length of the CDR3 is 18 residues. The DNA for the CDR3 is TGCGCCAGCAACGCCGGGACAGGGGGGACCCTGAGCTCCTACGAGCAGTACTTC. Its protein product is CASNAGTGGTLSSYEQYF.